This is a list of T cell receptor beta chains from one sample in a study of cytomegalovirus exposure and HLA in healthy donors. Some clones are missing from TCRdb's copy, which holds only in-frame ones; the method was immunoSEQ multiplex PCR. The sample includes 150,000 to 200,000 clones, roughly 80% of them seen just once. Input material: PBMCs. The source is a woman aged 18-29 years in good health and CMV-seropositive. Each CDR3 is given with its conserved first and last residue. Each record gives: clone size, V gene, J gene, CDR3 protein. Some rows mark clone size as missing; the rest say once, few, many or name a class of expanded clone.

>.|TRBV13|TRBJ2-5
CASSGLAGGRETQYF
>once|TRBV27|TRBJ2-5
CASSPRLAGAKTQYF
>.|TRBV7-7|TRBJ2-2
CASSLGFRDTGELFF
>.|TRBV28|TRBJ2-1
CASWQGGEQFF
>.|TRBV7-6|TRBJ1-4
CASSQDTLTNEKLFF
>.|TRBV19|TRBJ1-6
CASSSGLTMGSPLHF
>.|TRBV7-2|TRBJ1-2
CASSLATAIGYTF
>.|TRBV5-1|TRBJ2-1
CASSFLTSGGLSSYNEQFF
>.|TRBV19|TRBJ2-1
CASSTFGLTEQFF
>.|TRBV9|TRBJ2-2
CASTDRGGGELFF
>.|TRBV10-3|TRBJ2-2
CAISVYNTGELFF
>.|TRBV5-6|TRBJ1-5
CASSLREGGINQPQHF
>.|TRBV4-2|TRBJ2-2
CASSLLAGGPNTGELFF
>.|TRBV9|TRBJ1-4
CASSPTQGDEKLFF
>.|TRBV27|TRBJ2-7
CASAPRTSGTYEQYF
>.|TRBV9|TRBJ2-7
CASSEGQGIVYEQYF
>.|TRBV19|TRBJ2-3
CASLGGHRTDTQYF
>.|TRBV7-9|TRBJ1-3
CASSLMGFGADTIYF
>.|TRBV7-3|TRBJ2-7
CASSPGLSSYEQYF
>.|TRBV29-1|TRBJ2-7
CSVRTVRPLYEQYF
>few|TRBV7-6|TRBJ2-7
CASSYARGYEQYF
>.|TRBV2|TRBJ1-5
CVTGGVGQPQHF
>.|TRBV27|TRBJ2-7
CASSHSDRGAYEQYF
>.|TRBV27|TRBJ2-7
CASRARGGGTYEQYF
>.|TRBV5-1|TRBJ1-1
CASTFAGGDTEAFF
>once|TRBV18|TRBJ2-3
CASSPGTGGTDTQYF
>once|TRBV6-5|TRBJ1-1
CASRGTGYMNTEAFF
>.|TRBV7-6|TRBJ2-5
CASSWTSGPSTQYF
>.|TRBV7-8|TRBJ1-2
CASSPGGAGGYTF
>.|TRBV5-1|TRBJ2-5
CASSRSTGQRKETQYF
>.|TRBV18|TRBJ2-1
CASSPTSGEEQFF